Included here is one T cell receptor (beta chain) sequence, with context. The CDR3 runs 15 residues. Between the trimmed V and J ends, which lost 2 bases and 4 bases, there was a span of 14 bases. Looked up from germline, CDR1 is MGHDK and CDR2 is SYGVNS. This sample is drawn from a study of response to subunit inactivated influenza vaccine. TCRdb re-called the RT-PCR reads through MiXCR, storing one row per CDR3 protein. This sample has more than 400,000 distinct CDR3 sequences, with about 7.2% found just once. This specimen was PBMCs from blood, taken less than 30 months after vaccination. The V gene is TRBV25-1, the J gene TRBJ1-1, with D maybe TRBD1 (5 bases). The receptor comes from a man between 50 and 75 years old who received an inactivated influenza vaccine. The CDR3 DNA sequence: TGTGCCAGCAGTGAAGCAGGGTTTCTCGGCACTGAAGCTTTCTTT. This sequence encodes CASSEAGFLGTEAFF.